This TCR beta chain was sequenced for a study of metastatic and nonmetastatic thyroid tumors. Across the study: From malignant and benign thyroid patients, repertoires in blood and in tumor or nodule tissue were compared.

Nobody among the patients had been given any treatment before thyroid surgery. How the authors handled the data: Clinicopathological groups of papillary thyroid cancer showed CDR3 differences that were used to build a distant-metastasis classifier. TCRdb reprocessed the PCR reads using MiXCR. The V and J calls come from TCRdb's annotation, not from the publication. The sample has about 38,000 clones; less than 60% are singletons. This clone was counted many times. Germline V gene sequence: CDR1 MDHEN, CDR2 SYDVKM. This CDR3 region has 16 residues. V shed 4 bases, J shed 2 bases, and the junction held 7 bases outside the gene matches.

The receptor was isolated from a male donor with papillary thyroid cancer or a benign thyroid nodule (not recorded which). Some clones in this sample may be carry-over from other donors' samples. The rearrangement uses TRBV28 and TRBJ2-7; TRBD2 matches 11 bases. Sequences were obtained from tumor tissue. Written as DNA, the CDR3 is TGTGCCAGCAGTTCTATACTAGCGGGAGTACCCTACGAGCAGTACTTC. Its translation is CASSSILAGVPYEQYF.